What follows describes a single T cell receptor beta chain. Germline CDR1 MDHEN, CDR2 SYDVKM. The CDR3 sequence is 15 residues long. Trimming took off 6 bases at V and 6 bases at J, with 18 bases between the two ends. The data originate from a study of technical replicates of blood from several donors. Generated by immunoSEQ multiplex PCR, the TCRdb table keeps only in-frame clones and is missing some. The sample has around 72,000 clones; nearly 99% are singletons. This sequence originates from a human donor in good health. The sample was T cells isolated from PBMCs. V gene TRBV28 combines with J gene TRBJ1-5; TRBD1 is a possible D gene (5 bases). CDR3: CASSTNGGTPQPQHF. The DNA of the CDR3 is TGTGCCAGCAGCACTAACGGCGGGACCCCTCAGCCCCAGCATTTT.